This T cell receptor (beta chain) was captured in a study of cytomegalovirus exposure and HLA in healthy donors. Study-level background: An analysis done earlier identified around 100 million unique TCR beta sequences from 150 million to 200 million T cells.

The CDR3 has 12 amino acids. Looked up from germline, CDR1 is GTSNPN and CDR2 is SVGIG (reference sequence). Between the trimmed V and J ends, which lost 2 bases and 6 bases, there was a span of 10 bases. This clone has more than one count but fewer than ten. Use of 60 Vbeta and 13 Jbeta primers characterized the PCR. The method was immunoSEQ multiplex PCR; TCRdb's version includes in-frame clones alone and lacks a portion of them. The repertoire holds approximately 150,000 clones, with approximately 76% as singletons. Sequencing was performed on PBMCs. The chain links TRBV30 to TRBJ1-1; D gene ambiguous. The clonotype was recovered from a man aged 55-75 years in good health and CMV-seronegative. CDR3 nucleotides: TGTGCCTGGAGTTTCGGGAGCGCTGAAGCTTTCTTT. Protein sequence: CAWSFGSAEAFF.